A single sample gave rise to the 29 T cell receptor beta chains below, sequenced in a study of blood T cell repertoires in COVID-19. The protocol was immunoSEQ multiplex PCR, while the TCRdb copy is restricted to in-frame clones and leaves out a portion. Seen here are 150,000 to 200,000 clones, roughly 86% observed once, and the top ten hold around 23%. Source material: PBMCs or T cells enriched from blood (not recorded which). These receptors originate from a woman between 40 and 50 years old in a cohort exposed to, infected with or recovered from COVID-19 (not recorded which).

The count of this clone is one. The chain uses TRBV19 and TRBJ1-2; D gene uncertain. The CDR3 extends over 14 amino acids. Trimming pared 4 bases from V and 4 bases from J, leaving 13 bases between. Germline V CDR1 and CDR2: LNHDA, SQIVND (reference sequence). CDR3 loop: CASSRRERRYGYTF. CDR3 nucleotides: TGTGCCAGTAGTAGACGGGAACGCCGCTATGGCTACACCTTC.

This chain uses TRBV2 with TRBJ1-5, with D possibly TRBD1 on 5 matching bases. The CDR3 is made up of 17 amino acids. Deletions cut 0 bases from V and 2 bases from J, with 14 bases between. Germline CDR1 reads SNHLY; CDR2 reads FYNNEI. The chain's CDR3 is CASSEALLGARNQPQHF. As DNA, the CDR3 is TGTGCCAGCAGTGAAGCGCTTCTAGGGGCTCGCAATCAGCCCCAGCATTTT. The full variable domain, its missing parts supplied by reference TRBV2 and TRBJ1-5, is EPEVTQTPSHQVTQMGQEVILRCVPISNHLYFYWYRQILGQKVEFLVSFYNNEISEKSEIFDDQFSVERPDGSNFTLKIRSTKLEDSAMYFCASSEALLGARNQPQHFGDGTRLSIL.

The chain has TRBV27 and TRBJ2-2, with 10 bases matching TRBD1. The V gene end was trimmed by 0 bases and the J gene end by 5 bases; junction bases not matched to a gene: 3. Germline loops: CDR1 MNHEY, CDR2 SMNVEV (reference sequence). CDR3 length: 16 amino acids. CDR3 DNA sequence: TGTGCCAGCAGTTTATCGGGGACAGGGGCGACCGGGGAGCTGTTTTTT. This translates into CASSLSGTGATGELFF.

The chain recombines TRBV19 with TRBJ2-7; 7 bases match TRBD1. Germline-derived CDR1 and CDR2 are LNHDA and SQIVND (reference sequence). Unmatched junction bases numbered 3, after V lost 4 bases and J lost 0 bases. The CDR3 totals 14 residues. CDR3: CASSRRDSSYEQYF. DNA of the CDR3: TGTGCCAGTAGTAGAAGGGACAGCTCCTACGAGCAGTACTTC.

CDR3 coding DNA: TGTGCCAGCAGTGATGTTGAGCGGCGAAAACTGTTTTTT. It codes for CASSDVERRKLFF. The chain combines TRBV6-1 with TRBJ1-4; D not certain. The CDR3 is 13 residues long. Germline V gene data show CDR1 as MNHNS and CDR2 as SASEGT. The germline V and J ends were trimmed by 3 bases and 10 bases, with 12 bases remaining between them.

This rearrangement joins TRBV27 to TRBJ1-1; D is possibly TRBD1 (5 bases). Germline V gene sequence: CDR1 MNHEY, CDR2 SMNVEV (reference sequence). The CDR3 consists of 14 residues. V was pared by 5 bases and J by 0 bases, with 10 bases between. CDR3 sequence: CASSRGTLNTEAFF. DNA for the CDR3: TGTGCCAGCAGTCGCGGGACCCTGAACACTGAAGCTTTCTTT.

This clone has more than one count but fewer than ten. This chain links TRBV19 with TRBJ2-1; no firm D call. Germline V gene data show CDR1 as LNHDA and CDR2 as SQIVND (reference sequence). Trimming removed 3 bases from V and 0 bases from J, with 9 bases in between. The CDR3 has 15 amino acids. DNA of the CDR3: TGTGCCAGTAGTATCCGCGCGAGCTCCTACAATGAGCAGTTCTTC. Its protein product is CASSIRASSYNEQFF.

J is TRBJ2-7 and V is TRBV27; 12 positions match TRBD2. The germline CDR1 and CDR2 sequences are MNHEY and SMNVEV (reference sequence). The CDR3 length is 14 residues. Trimming at V came to 4 bases and at J to 2 bases, leaving 0 bases not matched to a gene. Written as DNA, the CDR3 is TGTGCCAGCAGTTGGACTAGCGGGGCCTACGAGCAGTACTTC. Protein product: CASSWTSGAYEQYF.

The V gene is TRBV5-5, the J gene TRBJ1-1, with D unclear. There are 16 residues in the CDR3. Germline V gives CDR1 SGHKS, CDR2 YYEKEE (reference sequence). Trimming shortened V by 5 bases and J by 0 bases, and 17 bases separated the two germline ends. CDR3 protein: CASSRGVEPLNTEAFF. CDR3 coding DNA: TGTGCCAGCAGTCGAGGCGTGGAGCCCCTGAACACTGAAGCTTTCTTT.

The chain couples TRBV4-3 to TRBJ2-3; 8 bases align to TRBD1. The ends lost 1 base at V and 4 bases at J; junction bases unmatched: 4. This CDR3 has 15 residues. The germline V gene has CDR1 LGHNA and CDR2 YSLEER. CDR3 nucleotides: TGCGCCAGCAGCCAAGGGACAGGGTCGGCAGATACGCAGTATTTT. It is translated as CASSQGTGSADTQYF.

The chain has TRBV3-1 (or the pseudogene TRBV3-2) and TRBJ1-1; D might be TRBD1 (5 bases). The germline V gene encodes CDR1 LGHDT and CDR2 YNNKEL (reference sequence). The CDR3 has 13 amino acids. The ends were cut back, 1 base at V and 5 bases at J, with 8 bases in the middle. The CDR3 sequence: CASSQAEGTEAFF. CDR3 nucleotide sequence: TGTGCCAGCAGCCAAGCGGAGGGGACTGAAGCTTTCTTT.

This chain links TRBV7-9 with TRBJ1-2; perhaps TRBD1 as D (5 bases). The CDR3 is 16 residues long. CDR1 is SEHNR and CDR2 is FQNEAQ in the germline V gene (reference sequence). Trimming left V 0 bases short and J 8 bases short, with 19 bases between. The CDR3 DNA sequence: TGTGCCAGCAGCTTAGCGATCCCCACAGGCGCTAGGGGCTACACCTTC. The encoded protein is CASSLAIPTGARGYTF.

This chain links TRBV6-5 with TRBJ1-2; tentative D call: TRBD1 (5 bases). Trimming removed 6 bases from V and 8 bases from J, with 19 bases in between. The V gene's germline CDR1 is MNHEY and CDR2 SVGAGI. The CDR3 runs to 14 residues. The CDR3 protein is CASRSPGPVGGYTF. The CDR3 nucleotides read TGTGCCAGCAGGTCGCCAGGGCCAGTGGGGGGCTACACCTTC.

V gene TRBV5-1 combines with J gene TRBJ1-2; tentative D call: TRBD1 (5 bases). Germline V CDR1 and CDR2: SGHRS, YFSETQ. Trimming shortened V by 0 bases and J by 6 bases, and 18 bases separated the two germline ends. The CDR3 length is 16 residues. Here the CDR3 reads CASSLEPGRGGDGYTF. The CDR3, as DNA: TGCGCCAGCAGCTTGGAACCAGGGAGGGGAGGGGATGGCTACACCTTC.

The chain employs TRBV5-4 and TRBJ2-3; the match to TRBD1 covers 8 bases. V was pared by 0 bases and J by 0 bases, with 9 bases of the junction left unmatched. The germline V gene encodes CDR1 SGHNT and CDR2 YYREEE (reference sequence). The CDR3 loop spans 18 amino acids. Here the CDR3 DNA reads TGTGCCAGCAGCTTGGACAGGGGGGAACCATCTAGCACAGATACGCAGTATTTT. This gives the protein CASSLDRGEPSSTDTQYF. Together with reference TRBV5-4 and TRBJ2-3, the CDR3 gives the full variable domain: ETGVTQSPTHLIKTRGQQVTLRCSSQSGHNTVSWYQQALGQGPQFIFQYYREEENGRGNFPPRFSGLQFPNYSSELNVNALELDDSALYLCASSLDRGEPSSTDTQYFGPGTRLTVL.

The chain uses TRBV12-3 or TRBV12-4 and TRBJ2-1, with D uncertain. The CDR3 contains 12 residues. Trimming left V 7 bases short and J 5 bases short, with 9 bases between. The CDR3 is CASNYGDNEQFF. The CDR3 coding sequence is TGTGCCAGCAATTACGGAGACAATGAGCAGTTCTTC.

The genes are TRBV27 and TRBJ1-1; TRBD1 might be the D (5 bases). Trimming pared 5 bases from V and 0 bases from J, leaving 7 bases between. The germline V gene has CDR1 MNHEY and CDR2 SMNVEV (reference sequence). This CDR3 has 13 residues. The CDR3 DNA reads as TGTGCCAGCAGTCCCAGGGTGAACACTGAAGCTTTCTTT. Translation: CASSPRVNTEAFF.

The table lists this clone with a count of one. V usage is TRBV19 and J usage is TRBJ2-3, with 7 bases lining up with TRBD1. CDR1 is LNHDA and CDR2 is SQIVND in the germline V gene (reference sequence). The CDR3 consists of 15 residues. Trimming removed 6 bases from V and 3 bases from J; junction bases left unmatched: 9. CDR3 in DNA: TGTGCCAGTAGCCCCACAGGGGTCGCGACAGATACGCAGTATTTT. Translated, it gives CASSPTGVATDTQYF.

This chain uses TRBV19 with TRBJ1-1; 8 bases match TRBD1. This CDR3 comprises 17 residues. V gave up 3 bases and J gave up 2 bases; unmatched junction bases: 11. Germline V gene lookup returns CDR1 LNHDA and CDR2 SQIVND (reference sequence). In DNA form, the CDR3 reads TGTGCCAGTAGTATTCGAGGGCCAGGGGGCGGCAACACTGAAGCTTTCTTT. Protein product: CASSIRGPGGGNTEAFF.

The J gene is TRBJ2-2, the V gene TRBV5-1; D possibly corresponds to TRBD1 (5 bases). Germline V gives CDR1 SGHRS, CDR2 YFSETQ. CDR3 size: 14 residues. Trimming cost V 5 bases and J 0 bases, with 8 bases left between them. The CDR3 spells CASRQVPNTGELFF. The CDR3 DNA is TGCGCCAGCAGACAGGTTCCGAACACCGGGGAGCTGTTTTTT.

The genes are TRBV15 and TRBJ2-2; 7 positions agree with TRBD1. V shed 2 bases, J shed 2 bases, and the junction held 5 bases outside the gene matches. There are 16 residues in the CDR3. Germline loops: CDR1 LNHNV, CDR2 YYDKDF (reference sequence). The CDR3 reads CATSRLGTENTGELFF. The CDR3 coding sequence is TGTGCCACCAGCAGACTAGGGACAGAAAACACCGGGGAGCTGTTTTTT.

This clone was counted between two and nine times. V usage is TRBV27 and J usage is TRBJ2-1, with 8 positions matching TRBD2. The V and J ends lost 6 bases and 1 base, in that order; junction bases with no gene match: 8. CDR3 length: 16 residues. The germline gives CDR1 MNHEY, CDR2 SMNVEV (reference sequence). The DNA for the CDR3 is TGTGCCAGCAGGATAAGAGCGGGGGTTTCCTACAATGAGCAGTTCTTC. It translates to CASRIRAGVSYNEQFF.

V usage is TRBV4-1 and J usage is TRBJ2-7; TRBD1 matches at 9 bases. The CDR3 has 15 residues. Germline CDR1 MGHRA, CDR2 YSYEKL. V lost 1 base, J lost 2 bases, and 3 bases stayed unmatched. This chain's CDR3 is CASSQVQGATYEQYF. The CDR3, as DNA: TGCGCCAGCAGCCAAGTACAGGGGGCTACCTACGAGCAGTACTTC.

The V gene is TRBV5-6, the J gene TRBJ2-2; maybe TRBD2 (6 bases). Per the germline V gene, CDR1 is SGHDT and CDR2 is YYEEEE. Trimming removed 2 bases at V and 3 bases at J, with 8 bases between. CDR3 size: 14 residues. The CDR3 spells CASSFGTYTGELFF. The CDR3 region has the DNA TGTGCCAGCAGCTTCGGGACTTACACCGGGGAGCTGTTTTTT.

CDR3 loop: CASSYSSRVGNQPQHF. Written as DNA, the CDR3 is TGTGCCAGCAGTTACTCGTCCAGGGTGGGCAATCAGCCCCAGCATTTT. The chain links TRBV6-2 or TRBV6-3 to TRBJ1-5, with D perhaps matching TRBD1 (5 bases). There are 16 residues in the CDR3. From germline, CDR1 is MNHEY and CDR2 SVGEGT. Trimming cost V 0 bases and J 2 bases, with 11 bases left between them.

The rearrangement links TRBV6-2 or TRBV6-3 to TRBJ2-2; 11 bases map to TRBD2. The CDR3 has 15 residues. The junction had 4 bases not matched to a gene; V was cut back by 4 bases and J by 6 bases. Germline V gene lookup returns CDR1 MNHEY and CDR2 SVGEGT. Here the CDR3 DNA reads TGTGCCAGCAGTTCAACTAGCGGGAGTGCCGGGGAGCTGTTTTTT. It is translated as CASSSTSGSAGELFF.

This clone was picked up one time. The chain carries TRBV9 and TRBJ1-5, with 8 positions matching TRBD1. V dropped 0 bases and J dropped 0; count of bases not matched to a gene: 8. CDR1 is SGDLS and CDR2 is YYNGEE in the germline V gene. This CDR3 spans 18 amino acids. The CDR3: CASSVVGETGDSNQPQHF. The CDR3 DNA reads as TGTGCCAGCAGCGTAGTAGGAGAGACAGGGGATAGCAATCAGCCCCAGCATTTT.

The V gene is TRBV2, the J gene TRBJ2-5; the D gene is possibly TRBD2 (5 bases). Trimming cost V 4 bases and J 5 bases, with 11 bases left between them. The CDR3 contains 13 residues. Per germline, CDR1 SNHLY and CDR2 FYNNEI. Here the CDR3 reads CASSGGLGETQYF. DNA of the CDR3: TGTGCCAGCAGTGGTGGACTGGGGGAGACCCAGTACTTC.

The chain couples TRBV7-9 to TRBJ2-3, with 10 bases matching TRBD2. Germline V CDR1 and CDR2: SEHNR, FQNEAQ (reference sequence). Germline trimming cut 6 bases from V and 3 bases from J; bases unmatched to any gene: 9. The CDR3 contains 16 residues. CDR3 in amino acids: CASRSSGGAWTDTQYF. The CDR3, as DNA: TGTGCCAGCAGGTCAAGCGGGGGGGCCTGGACAGATACGCAGTATTTT. Full variable domain (missing parts from reference TRBV7-9 and TRBJ2-3): DTGVSQNPRHKITKRGQNVTFRCDPISEHNRLYWYRQTLGQGPEFLTYFQNEAQLEKSRLLSDRFSAERPKGSFSTLEIQRTEQGDSAMYLCASRSSGGAWTDTQYFGPGTRLTVL.